Given below is one T cell receptor (beta chain) in context. Its specificity is not known. The data originate from a study of T cell repertoires in cytomegalovirus infection. Study observations and caveats: HLA-C-restricted CMV clonotypes gave the most frequent clonotype in two of eight donors. The cumulative frequency of public TCR beta families identified carriers of CMV plus the relevant HLA.

TCRdb processed the reads anew with MiXCR; each CDR3 protein has one entry. The sample includes about 220,000 distinct CDR3 sequences, about 39% seen only once; the top ten take 59%. V lost 0 bases and J lost 5; bases outside the gene matches: 11. The CDR3 runs 17 residues. Germline CDR1 and CDR2: MNHNS and SASEGT. This sequence joins TRBV6-1 and TRBJ2-5; 8 nucleotides align to TRBD1. The receptor's source is a human donor in good health (CMV status not recorded). Some clones in this sample may be carry-over from other donors' samples. The sample consisted of CD8+ T cells from cultured PBMCs, taken from culture after CMV antigen stimulation. As DNA, the CDR3 is TGTGCCAGCAGTGAAGCCCAAGGGGCAGGGGGCTTTGAGACCCAGTACTTC. Its protein product is CASSEAQGAGGFETQYF.